Listed below are T cell receptor beta chains from one sample, sequenced in a study of human T cells and chemical hapten exposure. TCRdb analysed the RACE reads with MiXCR anew, one entry per CDR3 protein. The sample lists roughly 260,000 distinct CDR3 sequences; approximately 8.6% were seen once. The material was whole blood, obtained in connection with sensitization to the hapten diphenylcyclopropenone (DPC). The receptors derive from a woman between 40 and 50 years old with alopecia areata. Some clones in this sample may be carry-over from other donors' samples. Both conserved end residues are part of each CDR3. Fields, in order: V gene, J gene, clone size, D gene, CDR3 DNA, CDR3 protein. A D gene is named only where the DNA matches it firmly. Clone size, where shown, is once, few, many, or a class for clones that have expanded.

>TRBV29-1|TRBJ1-2|NA|NA
TGCAGCGTTGAAGAACTGGGGAACTATGGCTACACCTTC
CSVEELGNYGYTF
>TRBV18|TRBJ2-3|few|TRBD1
TGTGCCAGCTCACCACTTTTTCCGGGACAGGGGACAGATACGCAGTATTTT
CASSPLFPGQGTDTQYF
>TRBV9|TRBJ2-3|few|NA
TGTGCCAGCAGCGTCGGCGGCGGACCCCTGGGAGATACGCAGTATTTT
CASSVGGGPLGDTQYF
>TRBV27|TRBJ2-3|few|TRBD2
TGTGCCAGCAGTTCAAGCAGGGCTAGCGGGAGTACAGATACGCAGTATTTT
CASSSSRASGSTDTQYF
>TRBV28|TRBJ1-5|few|TRBD1
TGTGCCAGCAGTTCTCCGGGACAGGGAAGGAGTAGTCAGCCCCAGCATTTT
CASSSPGQGRSSQPQHF
>TRBV5-5|TRBJ1-2|NA|TRBD1
TGTGCCAGCAGTACGGACGCAGGACAGGGTGTCTATGGCTACACCTTC
CASSTDAGQGVYGYTF
>TRBV11-2|TRBJ2-2|NA|TRBD2
TGTGCCAGCAGCACCACAGCGGGAGTGTATGGCGGGGAGCTGTTTTTT
CASSTTAGVYGGELFF
>TRBV5-1|TRBJ1-4|many|TRBD1
TGCGCCAGCAGCAACCGCGGGACAGCTCGTGAAAAACTGTTTTTT
CASSNRGTAREKLFF
>TRBV2|TRBJ2-5|NA|TRBD1
TGTGCCAGCAGCAGAGCCCGGACAGGGGCCCAAGAGACCCAGTACTTC
CASSRARTGAQETQYF
>TRBV7-3|TRBJ2-3|few|TRBD2
TGTGCCAGCAGCTTGCTGACTAGCGGGAGTGCAGATACGCAGTATTTT
CASSLLTSGSADTQYF
>TRBV10-3|TRBJ1-1|few|TRBD1
TGTGCCACTCAGGGGGCTGAAGCTTTCTTT
CATQGAEAFF
>TRBV2|TRBJ1-5|NA|TRBD1
TGTGCCAGCAGGGACAGGGGTTTCAATCAGCCCCAGCATTTT
CASRDRGFNQPQHF
>TRBV3-1|TRBJ2-1|few|TRBD2
TGTGCCAGCAGCCAGGTGGGAGGGCCTCCTTTCTCCTACAATGAGCAGTTCTTC
CASSQVGGPPFSYNEQFF
>TRBV7-2|TRBJ2-1|few|TRBD2
TGTGCCAGCAGCTTAGTGGATAGCGGGAGCCAGCAGTTCTTC
CASSLVDSGSQQFF
>TRBV5-4|TRBJ2-3|NA|NA
TGTGCCAGCAGCTCCGGGACTAGCACAGATACGCAGTATTTT
CASSSGTSTDTQYF
>TRBV12-3/TRBV12-4|TRBJ2-1|few|TRBD2
TGTGCCAGCAGGGGACTAGCGGGAGGGTCTAATGAGCAGTTCTTC
CASRGLAGGSNEQFF
>TRBV12-3/TRBV12-4|TRBJ2-2|few|TRBD2
TGTGCCAGCAGTGGAGGACTAGCGATAAACACCGGGGAGCTGTTTTTT
CASSGGLAINTGELFF
>TRBV29-1|TRBJ2-5|few|TRBD1
TGCAGCGTTGGGAGGGACAGGGGGCGAGTAGAGACCCAGTACTTC
CSVGRDRGRVETQYF
>TRBV6-6|TRBJ1-2|NA|NA
TGTGCCAGCAGTTTCGACTCAGTCTATGGCTACACCTTC
CASSFDSVYGYTF
>TRBV7-9|TRBJ2-7|many|TRBD1
TGTGCCAGCAGCGAATACGACAGGGAACCCTACGAGCAGTACTTC
CASSEYDREPYEQYF
>TRBV3-1|TRBJ2-7|few|TRBD2
TGTGCCAGCAGCCAAGATCTAGCGGGAGCCCCCGAGCAGTACTTC
CASSQDLAGAPEQYF
>TRBV18|TRBJ2-6|few|NA
TGTGCCAGCTCACCTATCCTTTCTGGGGCCAACGTCCTGACTTTC
CASSPILSGANVLTF
>TRBV12-3/TRBV12-4|TRBJ1-2|NA|TRBD1
TGTGCCAGCAGTTTGGCCCAGGGGGGAATATATGGCTACACCTTC
CASSLAQGGIYGYTF
>TRBV12-3/TRBV12-4|TRBJ2-5|NA|TRBD1
TGTGCCAGCAGCCCCGACAGGGGAGTAGAGACCCAGTACTTC
CASSPDRGVETQYF
>TRBV11-1|TRBJ2-7|few|TRBD1
TGTGCCAGCAGCTCCGAACAGGGGGCGCGCAACGAGCAGTACTTC
CASSSEQGARNEQYF
>TRBV6-5|TRBJ2-7|few|TRBD2
TGTGCCAGCAGGGGTACTAGCGTGACTTACGAGCAGTACTTC
CASRGTSVTYEQYF
>TRBV7-9|TRBJ1-6|NA|TRBD1
TGTGCCGTTGGGACAGGGGCCACCATGGATAATTCACCCCTCCACTTT
CAVGTGATMDNSPLHF
>TRBV25-1|TRBJ2-5|few|NA
TGTGCCAGCAGTGAATCTCCCCTGGAGACCCAGTACTTC
CASSESPLETQYF
>TRBV12-3/TRBV12-4|TRBJ1-2|few|NA
TGTGCCAGCAGTTTGAATGGCTACACCTTC
CASSLNGYTF
>TRBV5-1|TRBJ2-6|many|NA
TGCGCCAGCAGCTTGGTAGCCGCCTCTGGGGCCAACGTCCTGACTTTC
CASSLVAASGANVLTF
>TRBV6-1|TRBJ2-3|many|NA
TGTGCCAGCAGTCCGACCTCCTTTGAATTCCAGACGCAGTATTTT
CASSPTSFEFQTQYF
>TRBV9|TRBJ2-7|NA|NA
TGTGCCAGCAGCCCTCGACCTGGTGGTACCGACGAGCAGTACTTC
CASSPRPGGTDEQYF
>TRBV4-3|TRBJ2-7|few|TRBD2
TGCGCCAGCAGCCACCAAACTAGCGGGCCTTCCTACGAGCAGTACTTC
CASSHQTSGPSYEQYF
>TRBV19|TRBJ2-1|few|NA
TGTGCCAGTAGCGGGTACTACTACAATGAGCAGTTCTTC
CASSGYYYNEQFF
>TRBV7-8|TRBJ2-1|NA|NA
TGTGCCAGCAGCCCGCGACGTCTAGCTCCTTCCTACAATGAGCAGTTCTTC
CASSPRRLAPSYNEQFF
>TRBV7-2|TRBJ2-7|few|TRBD1
TGTGCCAGCAGAAGGGACAGTACGTTCGAGCAGTACTTC
CASRRDSTFEQYF
>TRBV12-3/TRBV12-4|TRBJ2-4|NA|TRBD1
TGTGCCAGCAAACCGGGACAGGGATACATTCAGTACTTC
CASKPGQGYIQYF
>TRBV5-4|TRBJ2-7|NA|NA
TGTGCCAACAGCTCGAACCGGGGGAAGTACGAGCAGTACTTC
CANSSNRGKYEQYF
>TRBV2|TRBJ2-1|many|NA
TGTGCCAGCAATCTAGGGGGCAATGAGCAGTTCTTC
CASNLGGNEQFF
>TRBV7-9|TRBJ1-5|NA|TRBD1
TGTGCCAGCAGCGCTGGGACAGGGATTCAGCCCCAGCATTTT
CASSAGTGIQPQHF